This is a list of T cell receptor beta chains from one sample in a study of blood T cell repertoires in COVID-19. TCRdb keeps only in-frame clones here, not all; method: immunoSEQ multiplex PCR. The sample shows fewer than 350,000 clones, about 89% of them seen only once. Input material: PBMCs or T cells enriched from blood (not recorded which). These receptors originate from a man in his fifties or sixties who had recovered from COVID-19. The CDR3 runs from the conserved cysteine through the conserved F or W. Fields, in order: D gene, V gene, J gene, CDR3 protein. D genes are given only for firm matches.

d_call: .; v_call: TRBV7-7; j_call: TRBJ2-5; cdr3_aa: CASSPRVQETQYF
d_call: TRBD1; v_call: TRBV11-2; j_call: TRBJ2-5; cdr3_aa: CASSQRDRDYQETQYF
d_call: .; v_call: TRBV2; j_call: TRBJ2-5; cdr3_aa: CASSYRTLETQYF
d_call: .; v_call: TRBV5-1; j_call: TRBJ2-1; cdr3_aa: CASSLDWDTIYNEQFF
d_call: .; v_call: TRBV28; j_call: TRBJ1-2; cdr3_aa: CATSLGQGTGGYTF
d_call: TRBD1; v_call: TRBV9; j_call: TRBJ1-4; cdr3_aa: CASSAGQGRELFF
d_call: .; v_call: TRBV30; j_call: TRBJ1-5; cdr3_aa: CAWSRLYQPQHF
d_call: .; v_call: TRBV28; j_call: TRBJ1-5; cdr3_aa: CASSLIEPQHF
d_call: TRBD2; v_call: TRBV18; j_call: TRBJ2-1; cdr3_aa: CASSVRTSGNNEQFF
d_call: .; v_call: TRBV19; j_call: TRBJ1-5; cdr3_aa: CASSTSSGGLDQPQHF
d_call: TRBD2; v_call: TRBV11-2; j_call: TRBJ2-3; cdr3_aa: CASSLLAGASTDTQYF
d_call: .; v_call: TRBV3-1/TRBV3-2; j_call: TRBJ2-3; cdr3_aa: CASSQDWRSYGTDTQYF
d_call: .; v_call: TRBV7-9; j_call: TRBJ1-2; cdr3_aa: CASSPGQNYGYTF
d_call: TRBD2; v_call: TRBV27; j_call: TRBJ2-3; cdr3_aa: CASRATSGSSTDTQYF
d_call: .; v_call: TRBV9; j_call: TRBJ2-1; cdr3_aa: CASSVVGEVSEQFF
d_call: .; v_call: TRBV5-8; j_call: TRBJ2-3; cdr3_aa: CASSLASGSTDTQYF
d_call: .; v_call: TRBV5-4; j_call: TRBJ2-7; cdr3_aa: CASSLPGELYEQYF
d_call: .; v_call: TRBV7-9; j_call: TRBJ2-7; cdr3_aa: CASSLGGVGTYPYEQYF
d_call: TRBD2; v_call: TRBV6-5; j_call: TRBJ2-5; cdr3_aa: CASRRTSGWETQYF
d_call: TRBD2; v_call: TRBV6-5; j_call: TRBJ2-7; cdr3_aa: CASSYGAGVNYEQYF
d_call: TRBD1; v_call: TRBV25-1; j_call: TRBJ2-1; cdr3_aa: CASNRGVSYNEQFF
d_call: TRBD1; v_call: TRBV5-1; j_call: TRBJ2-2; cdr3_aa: CASSLGQGDTGELFF
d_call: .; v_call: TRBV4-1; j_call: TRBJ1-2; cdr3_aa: CASSQVNSLLANYGYTF
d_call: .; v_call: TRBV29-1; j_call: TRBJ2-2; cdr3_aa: CSVAGRGVAGELFF
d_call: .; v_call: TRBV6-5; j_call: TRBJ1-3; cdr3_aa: CASSQTGRPGNTIYF
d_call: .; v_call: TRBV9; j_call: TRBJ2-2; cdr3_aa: CASSVAGERTGELFF
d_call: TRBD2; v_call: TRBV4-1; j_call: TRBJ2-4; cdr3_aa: CASSQALGEGAKNIQYF
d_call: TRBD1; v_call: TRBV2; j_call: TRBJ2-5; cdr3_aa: CASSLGQGEETQYF
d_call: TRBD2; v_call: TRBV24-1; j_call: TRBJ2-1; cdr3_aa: CATSDLAGTSGIYEQFF
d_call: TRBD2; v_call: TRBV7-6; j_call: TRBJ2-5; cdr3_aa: CASSPSGGIQETQYF
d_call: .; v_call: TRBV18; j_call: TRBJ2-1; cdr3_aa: CASSPTDTNEQFF